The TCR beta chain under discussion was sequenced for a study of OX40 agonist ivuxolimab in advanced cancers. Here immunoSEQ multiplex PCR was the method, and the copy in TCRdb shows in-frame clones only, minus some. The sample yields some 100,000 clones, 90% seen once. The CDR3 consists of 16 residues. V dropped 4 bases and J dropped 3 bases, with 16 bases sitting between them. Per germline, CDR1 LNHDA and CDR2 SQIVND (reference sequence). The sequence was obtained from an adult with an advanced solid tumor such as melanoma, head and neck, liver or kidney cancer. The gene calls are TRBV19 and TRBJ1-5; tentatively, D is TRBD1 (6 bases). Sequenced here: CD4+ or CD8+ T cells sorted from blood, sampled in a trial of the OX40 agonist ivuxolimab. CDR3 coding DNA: TGTGCCAGTAGTACCAGACAGGTCCGAATCAATCAGCCCCAGCATTTT. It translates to CASSTRQVRINQPQHF.